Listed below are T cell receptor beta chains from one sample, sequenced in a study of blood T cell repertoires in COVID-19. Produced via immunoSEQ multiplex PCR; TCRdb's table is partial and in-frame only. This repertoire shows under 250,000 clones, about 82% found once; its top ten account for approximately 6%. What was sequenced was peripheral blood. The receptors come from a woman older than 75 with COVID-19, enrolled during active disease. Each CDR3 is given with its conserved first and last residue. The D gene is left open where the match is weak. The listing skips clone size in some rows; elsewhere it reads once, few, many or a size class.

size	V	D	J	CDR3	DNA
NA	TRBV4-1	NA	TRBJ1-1	CASRRQINTEAFF	TGCGCCAGCAGGAGACAGATAAACACTGAAGCTTTCTTT
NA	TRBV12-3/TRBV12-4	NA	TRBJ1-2	CATKGRDYGYTF	TGTGCCACAAAAGGGAGGGACTATGGCTACACCTTC
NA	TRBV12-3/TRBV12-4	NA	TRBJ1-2	CASSLRDYGYTF	TGTGCCAGCAGTTTGCGGGACTATGGCTACACCTTC
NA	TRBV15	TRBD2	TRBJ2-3	CATSREAGASDTQYF	TGTGCCACCAGCAGAGAAGCGGGGGCGAGCGATACGCAGTATTTT
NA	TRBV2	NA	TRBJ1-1	CASSEFGPGSEAFF	TGTGCCAGCAGTGAATTTGGCCCGGGGTCTGAAGCTTTCTTT
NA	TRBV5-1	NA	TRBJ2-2	CASSLAVHTGELFF	TGCGCCAGCAGCTTGGCCGTTCACACCGGGGAGCTGTTTTTT
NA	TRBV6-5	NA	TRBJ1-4	CASRGGATNEKLFF	TGTGCCAGCAGGGGGGGAGCAACTAATGAAAAACTGTTTTTT
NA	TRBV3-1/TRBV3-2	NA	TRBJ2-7	CASSHLPSYEQYF	TGTGCCAGCAGCCACCTCCCCTCCTACGAGCAGTACTTC
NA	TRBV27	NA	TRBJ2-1	CASSPSGPSTEQFF	TGTGCCAGCAGTCCATCGGGCCCTAGCACTGAGCAGTTCTTC
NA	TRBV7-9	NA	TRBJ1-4	CASSLLRSRNEKLFF	TGTGCCAGCAGCTTATTACGTAGCCGTAATGAAAAACTGTTTTTT
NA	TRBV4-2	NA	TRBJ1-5	CASSQPGGSNQPQHF	TGTGCCAGCAGCCAACCCGGGGGGAGCAATCAGCCCCAGCATTTT
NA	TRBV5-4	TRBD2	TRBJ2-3	CASSFKLAGDTDTQYF	TGTGCCAGCAGCTTTAAACTAGCGGGGGACACAGATACGCAGTATTTT
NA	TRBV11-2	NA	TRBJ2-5	CASSFISGLGETQYF	TGTGCCAGCAGCTTTATTAGCGGCCTTGGGGAGACCCAGTACTTC
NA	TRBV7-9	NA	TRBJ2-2	CASSLRDTGELFF	TGTGCCAGCAGCTTACGTGACACCGGGGAGCTGTTTTTT
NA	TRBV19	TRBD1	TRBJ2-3	CASSIFPGGLTLEGPDTQYF	TGTGCCAGTAGTATTTTCCCAGGGGGTCTTACCTTAGAGGGCCCAGATACGCAGTATTTT
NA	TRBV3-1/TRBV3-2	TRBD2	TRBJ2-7	CASSPALAGYTYEQYF	TGTGCCAGCAGCCCCGCCCTAGCGGGGTACACCTACGAGCAGTACTTC
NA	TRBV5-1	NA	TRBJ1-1	CASSGRPGSDTEAFF	TGCGCCAGCTCGGGGAGGCCGGGGAGTGACACTGAAGCTTTCTTT
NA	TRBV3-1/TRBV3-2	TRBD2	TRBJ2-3	CASRRLIAGENTDTQYF	TGTGCCAGCAGGCGCCTAATAGCGGGGGAAAACACAGATACGCAGTATTTT
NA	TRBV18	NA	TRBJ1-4	CASSLAQGATNEKLFF	TGTGCCAGCTCACTTGCCCAGGGTGCCACTAATGAAAAACTGTTTTTT
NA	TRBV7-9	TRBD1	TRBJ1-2	CASSLDRSGYTF	TGTGCCAGCAGCTTGGACAGGTCTGGCTACACCTTC
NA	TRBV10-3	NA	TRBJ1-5	CAISEWSGFGQPQHF	TGTGCCATCAGTGAGTGGTCGGGTTTTGGACAGCCCCAGCATTTT
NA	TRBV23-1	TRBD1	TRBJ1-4	CASSQSAGTVKPTNEKLFF	TGCGCCAGCAGTCAATCTGCCGGGACAGTTAAACCAACTAATGAAAAACTGTTTTTT
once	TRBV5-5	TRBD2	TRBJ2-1	CASSFSLAGTYNEQFF	TGTGCCAGCAGTTTTTCACTAGCGGGGACTTACAATGAGCAGTTCTTC
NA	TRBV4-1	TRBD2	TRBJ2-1	CASSLGTSGGFYNEQFF	TGCGCCAGCAGCCTCGGGACTAGCGGGGGATTTTACAATGAGCAGTTCTTC
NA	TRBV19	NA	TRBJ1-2	CASSIKLDSLYNYGYTF	TGTGCCAGTAGTATTAAGCTGGACAGCCTTTACAACTATGGCTACACCTTC
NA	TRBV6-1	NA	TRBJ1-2	CASSGQEDYGYTF	TGTGCCAGCAGTGGACAGGAAGACTATGGCTACACCTTC
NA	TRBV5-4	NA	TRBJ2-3	CASSLGGVDTQYF	TGTGCCAGCAGCTTGGGGGGGGTGGATACGCAGTATTTT
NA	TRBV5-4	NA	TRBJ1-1	CASSTMPGSYTEAFF	TGTGCCAGCAGTACAATGCCGGGTTCGTACACTGAAGCTTTCTTT
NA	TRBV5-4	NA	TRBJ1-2	CASSFGGVGYTF	TGTGCCAGCAGCTTCGGCGGGGTTGGCTACACCTTC
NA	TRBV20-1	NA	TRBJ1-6	CSASRNSPLHF	TGCAGTGCTAGCCGTAATTCACCCCTCCACTTT
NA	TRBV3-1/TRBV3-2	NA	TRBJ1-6	CASSQGGANSPLHF	TGTGCCAGCAGCCAAGGTGGGGCAAATTCACCCCTCCACTTT
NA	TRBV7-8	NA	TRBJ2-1	CASSLSALYNEQFF	TGTGCCAGCAGCTTGAGCGCCCTCTACAATGAGCAGTTCTTC
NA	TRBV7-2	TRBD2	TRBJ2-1	CASSPQTSGVGPYNEQFF	TGTGCCAGCAGCCCCCAAACTAGCGGGGTTGGTCCCTACAATGAGCAGTTCTTC
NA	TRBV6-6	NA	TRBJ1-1	CASSYSEGNTEAFF	TGTGCCAGCAGTTACTCGGAGGGCAACACTGAAGCTTTCTTT
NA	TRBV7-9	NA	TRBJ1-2	CASSQTPAGIYGYTF	TGTGCCAGCAGTCAAACCCCGGCAGGGATCTATGGCTACACCTTC